This T cell receptor beta chain was retrieved from a study of blood T cells in healthy people across ages. Findings of the study overall: Aged donors had fewer naive CD4+ cells and lower diversity than long-lived donors.

The CDR3 has 16 amino acids. The germline V gene has CDR1 LGHDT and CDR2 YNNKEL (reference sequence). V gave up 4 bases and J gave up 2 bases, with 17 bases separating them. Sample-barcoded 5' priming and a J-beta primer mix drove a second PCR of about 7 to 11 cycles. TCRdb re-derived calls from the 5' RACE reads in MiXCR, one entry per CDR3 protein. The sample yields some 640,000 distinct CDR3 sequences, around 48% seen once. Comment on this clonotype: Its target is not known.

This clonotype originated in a woman aged 55-69 years in good health. The V and J genes are TRBV3-1 and TRBJ1-1, with D possibly being TRBD1 (5 bases). Sequenced sample: blood. The CDR3: CASSRTHRFTNTEAFF. CDR3 coding DNA: TGTGCCAGCAGCCGAACACACAGGTTCACTAACACTGAAGCTTTCTTT.